What follows are 19 T cell receptor beta chains derived from one specimen sequenced in a study of control samples from healthy donors and cancer patients. Produced via immunoSEQ multiplex PCR; TCRdb's table is partial and in-frame only. Among 100,000 to 150,000 clones, approximately 89% were seen once, and the ten largest hold approximately 8%. Sequenced input: blood. Receptors were obtained from a woman under 30 in good health.

This chain uses TRBV9 with TRBJ1-2; D unclear. Trimming took 2 bases from V and 6 from J, leaving 11 bases between them. The CDR3 has 13 amino acids. Germline V gene lookup returns CDR1 SGDLS and CDR2 YYNGEE. The CDR3 loop reads CASSVGPGDGYTF. Written as DNA, the CDR3 is TGTGCCAGCAGCGTTGGTCCAGGCGATGGCTACACCTTC.

The gene calls are TRBV5-5 and TRBJ2-5, with TRBD2 matching 15 bases. Germline V lookup: CDR1 SGHKS, CDR2 YYEKEE (reference sequence). The CDR3 length is 15 residues. V lost 4 bases to trimming and J lost 5 bases; unmatched junction nucleotides: 3. CDR3 in amino acids: CASSGGLAGGETQYF. CDR3 nucleotide sequence: TGTGCCAGCAGCGGGGGACTAGCGGGAGGTGAGACCCAGTACTTC.

The V gene is TRBV4-3, the J gene TRBJ2-7; D is ambiguous. CDR1 is LGHNA and CDR2 is YSLEER in the germline V gene. The CDR3 totals 15 residues. V gave up 4 bases and J gave up 4 bases, with 17 bases separating them. The CDR3 is CASSLGWGSQYEQYF. In nucleotides, the CDR3 is TGCGCCAGCAGCCTCGGTTGGGGATCCCAGTACGAGCAGTACTTC.

V and J are TRBV20-1 and TRBJ1-6, with unresolved D. The CDR3 loop spans 11 amino acids. The germline V gene has CDR1 DFQATT and CDR2 SNEGSKA (reference sequence). The germline V and J ends were trimmed by 6 bases and 6 bases, with 6 bases remaining between them. The CDR3 sequence is CSARTNSPLHF. The CDR3 region has the DNA TGCAGTGCCCGGACTAATTCACCCCTCCACTTT.

The chain couples TRBV7-6 to TRBJ2-3; 8 bases align to TRBD2. This CDR3 is built from 14 residues. The V gene end was trimmed by 5 bases and the J gene end by 0 bases; junction bases not matched to a gene: 1. The V gene's germline CDR1 is SGHVS and CDR2 FNYEAQ. The chain's CDR3 is CASSRGGSTDTQYF. The CDR3 coding sequence is TGTGCCAGCAGCCGGGGGGGGAGCACAGATACGCAGTATTTT.

The chain recombines TRBV11-2 with TRBJ2-2; the match to TRBD2 covers 14 bases. After removal of 6 bases from V and 7 bases from J, the junction contained 1 base not matched to a gene. Germline-derived CDR1 and CDR2 are SGHAT and FQNNGV. The CDR3 extends over 14 amino acids. The CDR3 DNA follows: TGTGCCAGCAGAGGACTAGCGGGAGGCGGGGAGCTGTTTTTT. Translating gives CASRGLAGGGELFF.

The chain employs TRBV5-3 and TRBJ2-1; 7 bases align to TRBD2. TRBV5-3 is classed as an ORF, of uncertain function. V trimming: 2 bases; J trimming: 3 bases; junction bases outside the gene matches: 11. The CDR3 is 17 residues long. CDR3 sequence reads: CARSLPQREGSYNEQFF. DNA for the CDR3: TGTGCCAGAAGCTTACCCCAGCGGGAAGGAAGCTACAATGAGCAGTTCTTC.

The CDR3 region has the DNA TGTGCCAGCAGCTTAGCGGGAGAAGGAGAGACCCAGTACTTC. Its translation is CASSLAGEGETQYF. This chain connects TRBV7-2 to TRBJ2-5, with TRBD2 as a possible D gene (5 bases). V shed 0 bases and J shed 4 bases, with 9 bases lying between them. The CDR3 loop spans 14 amino acids. CDR1 and CDR2 (germline): SGHTA, FQGNSA. The whole variable domain, remainder taken from reference TRBV7-2 and TRBJ2-5, is GAGVSQSPSNKVTEKGKDVELRCDPISGHTALYWYRQSLGQGLEFLIYFQGNSAPDKSGLPSDRFSAERTGGSVSTLTIQRTQQEDSAVYLCASSLAGEGETQYFGPGTRLLVL.

V and J are TRBV19 and TRBJ2-6; TRBD1 or TRBD2 may be the D gene (7 bases each). Trimming took 2 bases from V and 1 from J, leaving 18 bases between them. Germline loops: CDR1 LNHDA, CDR2 SQIVND (reference sequence). CDR3 length equals 19 residues. CDR3: CASSILGGGAGSGANVLTF. The CDR3 region has the DNA TGTGCCAGTAGTATACTGGGAGGGGGCGCTGGATCTGGGGCCAACGTCCTGACTTTC.

The J gene is TRBJ1-5, the V gene TRBV7-8; 8 bases match TRBD1. The trim removed 5 bases at V and 6 bases at J, leaving 9 bases unmatched. This CDR3 is 15 amino acids long. Germline CDR1 reads SGHVS; CDR2 reads FQNEAQ. The CDR3 nucleotides are TGTGCCAGCAGCCAGAGCGCCAGGGGGCGTCAGCCCCAGCATTTT. This encodes CASSQSARGRQPQHF.

The genes are TRBV19 and TRBJ2-1, with 8 bases aligning to TRBD2. Unmatched junction bases numbered 3, after V lost 3 bases and J lost 5 bases. The CDR3 length is 14 residues. Looked up from germline, CDR1 is LNHDA and CDR2 is SQIVND (reference sequence). The CDR3 DNA reads as TGTGCCAGTAGTATTACGGGAGGGCACAATGAGCAGTTCTTC. Protein sequence: CASSITGGHNEQFF.

The rearrangement joins TRBV7-8 to TRBJ1-1; D call uncertain. Germline CDR1 reads SGHVS; CDR2 reads FQNEAQ. Trimming left V 5 bases short and J 2 bases short, with 15 bases between. This CDR3 comprises 15 residues. Here the CDR3 reads CASSPLAGRNTEAFF. CDR3 coding DNA: TGTGCCAGCAGCCCCCTTGCGGGCCGAAACACTGAAGCTTTCTTT.

This clone was detected only once. The chain uses TRBV19 and TRBJ2-3, with D perhaps TRBD2 (5 bases). CDR1 is LNHDA and CDR2 is SQIVND in the germline V gene (reference sequence). This CDR3 spans 16 amino acids. The V gene lost 4 bases and the J gene lost 2 bases, with 16 bases spanning the gap. The CDR3 coding sequence is TGTGCCAGTAGTACCGCGGGCTTAAGTCACACAGATACGCAGTATTTT. It specifies CASSTAGLSHTDTQYF.

J is TRBJ1-6 and V is TRBV28; TRBD1 is a possible D gene (5 bases). CDR3 length: 16 residues. V lost 2 bases to trimming and J lost 7 bases, with 15 bases between them. The V gene's germline CDR1 is MDHEN and CDR2 SYDVKM. The CDR3 sequence is CASSLQGGSWNSPLHF. As DNA, the CDR3 is TGTGCCAGCAGTTTACAGGGTGGGTCTTGGAATTCACCCCTCCACTTT.

This clone was observed a single time. The rearrangement uses TRBV28 and TRBJ1-2; 8 bases match TRBD1. Unmatched junction bases numbered 10, after V lost 7 bases and J lost 0 bases. Germline lookup yields CDR1 MDHEN and CDR2 SYDVKM. This CDR3 is 16 amino acids long. CDR3 amino acids: CASTPRTGGANYGYTF. The DNA for the CDR3 is TGTGCCAGCACCCCACGCACAGGGGGAGCTAACTATGGCTACACCTTC.

The chain carries TRBV20-1 and TRBJ1-2; weak D call: TRBD1 (5 bases). V was pared by 3 bases and J by 7 bases, with 27 bases between. The length of the CDR3 is 17 residues. Per germline, CDR1 DFQATT and CDR2 SNEGSKA (reference sequence). The CDR3 bases are TGCAGTGCTAGTGAGGGGCGAAGGGAACAGCGGAGGAGTGGCTACACCTTC. The encoded protein is CSASEGRREQRRSGYTF.

The chain joins TRBV19 to TRBJ2-1, with 11 bases aligning to TRBD2. This CDR3 contains 17 residues. From germline, CDR1 is LNHDA and CDR2 SQIVND (reference sequence). J lost 6 bases, V lost 6 bases, and 13 bases had no gene match. The CDR3 DNA is TGTGCCAGTAGCCCCAACTACCTAGCGGGGGGTCTCAATGAGCAGTTCTTC. This sequence encodes CASSPNYLAGGLNEQFF.

In its sample, this clone was seen once. The chain recombines TRBV4-3 with TRBJ2-1, with D possibly being TRBD2 (6 bases). The CDR3 sequence is 16 residues long. The V end lost 1 base, the J end lost 5 bases, and 15 bases lay between the germline ends. CDR1 and CDR2 (germline): LGHNA, YSLEER. The DNA for the CDR3 is TGCGCCAGCAGCCAAGGAACTAGCAGGACAAACAATGAGCAGTTCTTC. Encoded protein: CASSQGTSRTNNEQFF.

V gene TRBV4-2 combines with J gene TRBJ2-2; tentative D call: TRBD2 (6 bases). Germline V CDR1 and CDR2: LGHNA, YNFKEQ. The V gene lost 3 bases and the J gene lost 0 bases, with 11 bases spanning the gap. CDR3 length: 16 residues. CDR3 sequence reads: CASSQAGTSNTGELFF. In nucleotides, the CDR3 is TGTGCCAGCAGCCAGGCCGGGACTTCGAACACCGGGGAGCTGTTTTTT.